One TCR beta chain is described in this entry. This record belongs to a study of B cell selection in AIRE deficiency. Measured with immunoSEQ multiplex PCR; TCRdb has only the in-frame clones, and not every one. The sample holds tens of thousands of clones, about nine tenths seen once. CDR1 and CDR2 (germline): SGDLS, YYNGEE. Between the trimmed V and J ends, which lost 4 bases and 7 bases, there was a span of 11 bases. The CDR3 is made up of 12 amino acids. Regulatory T cells were sorted as CD4+CD25hiCD127low/negative. This TCR was recovered from a human donor in good health. Material for sequencing was CD4+CD25+ Tregs sorted from PBMCs. The chain has TRBV9 and TRBJ1-2; unclear D gene. CDR3 protein: CASSRSTFGYTF. The CDR3 DNA is TGTGCCAGCAGCCGTAGTACCTTTGGCTACACCTTC.